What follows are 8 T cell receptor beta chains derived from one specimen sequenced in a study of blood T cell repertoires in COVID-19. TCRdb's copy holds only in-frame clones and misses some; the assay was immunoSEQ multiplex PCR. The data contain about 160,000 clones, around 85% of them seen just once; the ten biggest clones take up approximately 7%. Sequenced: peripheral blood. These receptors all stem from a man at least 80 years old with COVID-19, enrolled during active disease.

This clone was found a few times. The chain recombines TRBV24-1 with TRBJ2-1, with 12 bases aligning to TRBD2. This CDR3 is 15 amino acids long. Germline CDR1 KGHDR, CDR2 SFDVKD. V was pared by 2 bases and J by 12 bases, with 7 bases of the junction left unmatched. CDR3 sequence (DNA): TGTGCCACCAGTGATTATCTAGCGGGGGGGCTTAGGCAGTTCTTC. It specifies CATSDYLAGGLRQFF.

The CDR3 DNA sequence: TGTGCCAGCAGTTTATCGAAGACAGTCAATGAAAAACTGTTTTTT. Translation gives CASSLSKTVNEKLFF. The chain uses TRBV27 and TRBJ1-4; perhaps TRBD1 as D (5 bases). The V end was cut by 0 bases, the J end by 5 bases, with 10 bases between. CDR1 MNHEY and CDR2 SMNVEV come from the germline V gene (reference sequence). The CDR3 extends over 15 amino acids.

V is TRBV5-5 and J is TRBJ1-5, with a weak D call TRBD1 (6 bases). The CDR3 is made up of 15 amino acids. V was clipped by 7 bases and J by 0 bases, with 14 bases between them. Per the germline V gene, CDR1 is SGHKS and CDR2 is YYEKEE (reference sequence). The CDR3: CASQGDIFSNQPQHF. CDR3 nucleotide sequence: TGTGCCAGCCAAGGGGACATCTTTAGCAATCAGCCCCAGCATTTT. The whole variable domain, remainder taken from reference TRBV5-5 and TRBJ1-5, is DAGVTQSPTHLIKTRGQQVTLRCSPISGHKSVSWYQQVLGQGPQFIFQYYEKEERGRGNFPDRFSARQFPNYSSELNVNALLLGDSALYLCASQGDIFSNQPQHFGDGTRLSIL.

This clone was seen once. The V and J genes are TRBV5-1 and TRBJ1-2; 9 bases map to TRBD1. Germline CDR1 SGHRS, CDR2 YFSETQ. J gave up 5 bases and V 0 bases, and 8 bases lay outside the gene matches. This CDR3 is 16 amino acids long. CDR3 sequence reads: CASSLVSGTGYYGYTF. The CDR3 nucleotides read TGCGCCAGCAGCTTGGTGTCCGGGACAGGGTATTATGGCTACACCTTC.

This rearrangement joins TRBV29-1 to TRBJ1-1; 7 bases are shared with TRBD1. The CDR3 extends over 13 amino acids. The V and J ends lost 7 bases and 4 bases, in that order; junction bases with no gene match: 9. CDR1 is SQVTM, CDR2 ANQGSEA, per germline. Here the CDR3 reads CSAKTSGGTEAFF. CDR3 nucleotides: TGCAGCGCAAAGACGTCAGGGGGCACTGAAGCTTTCTTT.

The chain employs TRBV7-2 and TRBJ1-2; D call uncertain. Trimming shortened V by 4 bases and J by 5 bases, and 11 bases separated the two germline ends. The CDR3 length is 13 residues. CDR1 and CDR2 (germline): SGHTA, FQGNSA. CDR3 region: CASSSQTVYGYTF. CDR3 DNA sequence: TGTGCCAGCAGCTCGCAAACAGTATATGGCTACACCTTC.

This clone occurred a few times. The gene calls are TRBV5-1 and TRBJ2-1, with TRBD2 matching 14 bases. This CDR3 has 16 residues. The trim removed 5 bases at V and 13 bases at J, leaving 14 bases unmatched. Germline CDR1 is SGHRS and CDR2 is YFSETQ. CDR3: CASSRGTSGGKWVQFF. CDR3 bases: TGCGCCAGCAGTCGCGGGACTAGCGGGGGAAAATGGGTCCAGTTCTTC.

CDR3 sequence reads: CASSPQNANTGELFF. CDR3 in DNA: TGTGCCAGCAGCCCACAAAACGCGAACACCGGGGAGCTGTTTTTT. The J gene is TRBJ2-2, the V gene TRBV7-3; no definite D call. The length of the CDR3 is 15 residues. The V end lost 5 bases, the J end lost 0 bases, and 10 bases lay between the germline ends. Per the germline V gene, CDR1 is SGHTA and CDR2 is FQGTGA. Full variable domain (rest looked up from reference TRBV7-3 and TRBJ2-2): GAGVSQTPSNKVTEKGKYVELRCDPISGHTALYWYRQSLGQGPEFLIYFQGTGAADDSGLPNDRFFAVRPEGSVSTLKIQRTERGDSAVYLCASSPQNANTGELFFGEGSRLTVL.